These 20 T cell receptor beta chains were sequenced from one sample in a study of blood T cell repertoires in COVID-19. Using immunoSEQ multiplex PCR, the repertoire was profiled, and TCRdb retains in-frame clones only, with some absent. The repertoire holds 15,000 to 20,000 clones, with around 86% as singletons. The source material was peripheral blood. The receptors shown here come from a human donor with active COVID-19. The donor label of this sample is uncertain.

This chain links TRBV10-3 with TRBJ2-7, with TRBD2 matching 9 bases. This CDR3 is built from 15 residues. Germline CDR1 reads ENHRY; CDR2 reads SYGVKD. The V and J ends lost 3 bases and 5 bases, in that order; junction bases with no gene match: 8. In DNA, the CDR3 is TGTGCCATCAGTGATTCCGGCGGGGGGGCCCACGAGCAGTACTTC. It translates to CAISDSGGGAHEQYF.

The chain's CDR3 is CASSASRGGARDTGELFF. DNA of the CDR3: TGCGCCAGCAGCGCATCGCGCGGGGGGGCCCGGGACACCGGGGAGCTGTTTTTT. The rearrangement links TRBV4-3 to TRBJ2-2, with TRBD2 matching 9 bases. V gave up 5 bases and J gave up 3 bases; unmatched junction bases: 13. Germline CDR1 is LGHNA and CDR2 is YSLEER. The CDR3 length is 18 residues.

The gene calls are TRBV9 and TRBJ2-2; the match to TRBD2 covers 10 bases. The trim removed 0 bases at V and 4 bases at J, leaving 3 bases unmatched. Germline assignment: CDR1 SGDLS and CDR2 YYNGEE. This CDR3 has 16 amino acids. The CDR3 spells CASSVVSGGATGELFF. DNA for the CDR3: TGTGCCAGCAGCGTAGTAAGCGGGGGGGCCACCGGGGAGCTGTTTTTT.

The V gene is TRBV24-1, the J gene TRBJ1-2, with D hard to call. The CDR3 covers 12 residues. The ends were cut back, 0 bases at V and 10 bases at J, with 8 bases in the middle. Germline V gene sequence: CDR1 KGHDR, CDR2 SFDVKD. The chain's CDR3 is CATSDLIGIYTF. For the CDR3, the DNA is TGTGCCACCAGTGATTTGATCGGGATCTACACCTTC.

The chain joins TRBV27 to TRBJ2-1; 12 bases map to TRBD2. CDR3 size: 15 residues. V shed 6 bases, J shed 5 bases, and the junction held 5 bases outside the gene matches. From germline, CDR1 is MNHEY and CDR2 SMNVEV (reference sequence). Here the CDR3 DNA reads TGTGCCAGCAGCCGGAGACTAGCGGGGGACAATGAGCAGTTCTTC. Translating it yields CASSRRLAGDNEQFF.

The V gene is TRBV3-1 (or the pseudogene TRBV3-2), the J gene TRBJ2-7; 7 nucleotides match TRBD1. There are 18 residues in the CDR3. Germline V gene lookup returns CDR1 LGHDT and CDR2 YNNKEL (reference sequence). V trimming: 8 bases; J trimming: 0 bases; junction bases outside the gene matches: 19. The CDR3 spells CASGQKDRMTGFSYEQYF. The CDR3 DNA reads TGTGCCAGCGGACAAAAAGATCGAATGACAGGGTTCTCCTACGAGCAGTACTTC.

About this clone: Other DNA sequences in the same sample also yield this CDR3. The J gene is TRBJ2-7, the V gene TRBV20-1; a possible D gene is TRBD1 (5 bases). V gave up 6 bases and J gave up 5 bases, with 11 bases separating them. There are 11 residues in the CDR3. CDR1 DFQATT and CDR2 SNEGSKA come from the germline V gene (reference sequence). Here the CDR3 reads CSAGQGNEQYF. CDR3 DNA sequence: TGCAGTGCGGGTCAGGGAAACGAGCAGTACTTC.

This rearrangement joins TRBV5-1 to TRBJ2-1, with 9 positions matching TRBD1. Germline CDR1 is SGHRS and CDR2 is YFSETQ. V trimming: 4 bases; J trimming: 7 bases; junction bases outside the gene matches: 12. The CDR3 totals 16 residues. This CDR3 is CASSLYTGGARNEQFF. CDR3 DNA sequence: TGCGCCAGCAGCCTCTATACAGGGGGCGCCCGAAATGAGCAGTTCTTC. The whole variable domain, filled in from reference TRBV5-1 and TRBJ2-1, reads KAGVTQTPRYLIKTRGQQVTLSCSPISGHRSVSWYQQTPGQGLQFLFEYFSETQRNKGNFPGRFSGRQFSNSRSEMNVSTLELGDSALYLCASSLYTGGARNEQFFGPGTRLTVL.

The chain combines TRBV5-1 with TRBJ2-3; 9 nucleotides line up with TRBD2. This CDR3 region has 18 residues. Trimming took 3 bases from V and 1 from J; bases not matched to a gene: 12. Germline CDR1 SGHRS, CDR2 YFSETQ. Written as DNA, the CDR3 is TGCGCCAGCAGCTCTGCCGCGGGGGGGGCCGGGGGCACAGATACGCAGTATTTT. Protein product: CASSSAAGGAGGTDTQYF.

This chain connects TRBV7-2 to TRBJ2-1; a weak D match, TRBD2 (6 bases). The CDR3 spans 17 residues. In germline, CDR1 is SGHTA, CDR2 FQGNSA. With 1 base removed from V and 2 bases from J, the gap between germline ends came to 15 bases. CDR3 sequence: CASSLVRRVAAYNEQFF. Written as DNA, the CDR3 is TGTGCCAGCAGCTTAGTTAGACGGGTAGCGGCCTACAATGAGCAGTTCTTC.

V gene TRBV11-2 combines with J gene TRBJ2-1; a possible D gene is TRBD2 (6 bases). With 0 bases removed from V and 2 bases from J, the gap between germline ends came to 14 bases. CDR1 is SGHAT and CDR2 is FQNNGV in the germline V gene. This CDR3 is 17 amino acids long. CDR3 DNA sequence: TGTGCCAGCAGCTTAGAGGGGGAGGATACGCCCTACAATGAGCAGTTCTTC. Translating it yields CASSLEGEDTPYNEQFF.

The chain has TRBV27 and TRBJ1-6, with 8 bases aligning to TRBD1. CDR1 MNHEY and CDR2 SMNVEV come from the germline V gene (reference sequence). The CDR3 is 16 residues long. V was pared by 3 bases and J by 7 bases, with 8 bases of the junction left unmatched. This CDR3 is CASSLQGALGNSPLHF. The CDR3 nucleotides are TGTGCCAGCAGTTTGCAGGGGGCGCTTGGGAATTCACCCCTCCACTTT.

Only a few counts were recorded for this clone. The chain joins TRBV7-2 to TRBJ1-2, with D unclear. The CDR3 has 15 amino acids. Germline assignment: CDR1 SGHTA and CDR2 FQGNSA. The V end lost 5 bases, the J end lost 8 bases, and 21 bases lay between the germline ends. The CDR3 DNA sequence: TGTGCCAGCAGCCACCCTAACGACGGAGGCTCCGGCTACACCTTC. This encodes CASSHPNDGGSGYTF.

The genes are TRBV7-3 and TRBJ1-1; no reliable D call. Trimming shortened V by 2 bases and J by 0 bases, and 4 bases separated the two germline ends. The length of the CDR3 is 13 residues. Germline-derived CDR1 and CDR2 are SGHTA and FQGTGA. DNA for the CDR3: TGTGCCAGCAGCTTAGACATGAACACTGAAGCTTTCTTT. Encoded protein: CASSLDMNTEAFF.

This clone was detected once. The chain carries TRBV7-9 and TRBJ1-2; 9 positions match TRBD1. In germline, CDR1 is SEHNR, CDR2 FQNEAQ (reference sequence). Trimming removed 4 bases from V and 8 bases from J; junction bases left unmatched: 11. This CDR3 is built from 15 residues. The CDR3 is CASSSLLQGAQGYTF. The CDR3 DNA reads TGTGCCAGCAGCTCCCTCCTACAGGGGGCCCAAGGCTACACCTTC.

This clone was detected only a few times. V is TRBV6-2 or TRBV6-3 and J is TRBJ1-5; 8 bases match TRBD1. Trimming removed 4 bases from V and 1 base from J; junction bases left unmatched: 3. The CDR3 consists of 15 residues. Germline-derived CDR1 and CDR2 are MNHEY and SVGEGT. The CDR3 region is CASSWTGKSNQPQHF. Written as DNA, the CDR3 is TGTGCCAGCAGTTGGACAGGGAAGAGCAATCAGCCCCAGCATTTT.

The rearrangement links TRBV5-6 to TRBJ2-3; D might be TRBD2 (6 bases). Per germline, CDR1 SGHDT and CDR2 YYEEEE. This CDR3 is built from 14 residues. V lost 6 bases to trimming and J lost 1 base, with 12 bases between them. CDR3 DNA: TGTGCCAGCATCTTAGGCGGGGGCACAGATACGCAGTATTTT. It specifies CASILGGGTDTQYF.

The chain carries TRBV3-1 (or the pseudogene TRBV3-2) and TRBJ2-5; TRBD2 is a possible D gene (5 bases). The V end lost 3 bases, the J end lost 1 base, and 9 bases lay between the germline ends. The CDR3 is 14 amino acids. From germline, CDR1 is LGHDT and CDR2 YNNKEL (reference sequence). The CDR3 coding sequence is TGTGCCAGCAGCCACGGACTGGCCCAAGAGACCCAGTACTTC. Its translation: CASSHGLAQETQYF.

This chain uses TRBV19 with TRBJ1-1; no definite D call. Trimming cost V 3 bases and J 2 bases, with 10 bases left between them. In germline, CDR1 is LNHDA, CDR2 SQIVND (reference sequence). The CDR3 loop spans 14 amino acids. The CDR3 DNA reads as TGTGCCAGTAGTATCGGGTCTGGAAACACTGAAGCTTTCTTT. Translating gives CASSIGSGNTEAFF.

In DNA form, the CDR3 reads TGCGCCAGCAGGTGGAGAGGCTACACCTTC. Residues: CASRWRGYTF. V gene TRBV10-1 combines with J gene TRBJ1-2; no clear D. Germline V gene lookup returns CDR1 WNHNN and CDR2 SYGVQD (reference sequence). The germline V and J ends were trimmed by 6 bases and 8 bases, with 7 bases remaining between them. CDR3 length: 10 residues.